This T cell receptor beta chain was identified in a study of blood T cell repertoires in COVID-19. About the study: Material from acute and convalescent COVID-19 was sourced from the United States, Italy and Spain. Sample material is recorded as cDNA or gDNA derived from T cells, B-cell-depleted T cells, or PBMCs.

Assay: immunoSEQ multiplex PCR; the TCRdb copy retains only in-frame clones and omits some. The data show approximately 110,000 clones, 86% seen once. CDR1 is LNHNV and CDR2 is YYDKDF in the germline V gene (reference sequence). This CDR3 is built from 14 residues. The germline V and J ends were trimmed by 5 bases and 10 bases, with 15 bases remaining between them. The sample consisted of peripheral blood. This TCR came from a man aged 40-49 years with acute or convalescent COVID-19. The rearrangement joins TRBV15 to TRBJ1-6, with D possibly matching TRBD1 (6 bases). In DNA form, the CDR3 reads TGTGCCACCAGCGGGGGGGCAGTTGGATCACCCCTCCACTTT. As protein: CATSGGAVGSPLHF.